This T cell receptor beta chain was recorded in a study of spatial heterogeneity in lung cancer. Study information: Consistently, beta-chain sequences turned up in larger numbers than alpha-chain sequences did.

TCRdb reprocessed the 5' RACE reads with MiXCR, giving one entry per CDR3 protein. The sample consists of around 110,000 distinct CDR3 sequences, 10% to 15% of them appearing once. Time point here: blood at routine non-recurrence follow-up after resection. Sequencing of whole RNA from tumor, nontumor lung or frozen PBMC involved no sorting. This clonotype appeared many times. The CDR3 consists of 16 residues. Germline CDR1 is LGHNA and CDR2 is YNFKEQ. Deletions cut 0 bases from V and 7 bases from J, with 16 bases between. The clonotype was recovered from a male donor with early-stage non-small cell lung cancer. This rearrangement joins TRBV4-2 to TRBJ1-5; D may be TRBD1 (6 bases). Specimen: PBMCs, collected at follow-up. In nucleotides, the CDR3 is TGTGCCAGCAGCCAAGATCATATGGGGGCAGGACAGCCCCAGCATTTT. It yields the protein CASSQDHMGAGQPQHF.